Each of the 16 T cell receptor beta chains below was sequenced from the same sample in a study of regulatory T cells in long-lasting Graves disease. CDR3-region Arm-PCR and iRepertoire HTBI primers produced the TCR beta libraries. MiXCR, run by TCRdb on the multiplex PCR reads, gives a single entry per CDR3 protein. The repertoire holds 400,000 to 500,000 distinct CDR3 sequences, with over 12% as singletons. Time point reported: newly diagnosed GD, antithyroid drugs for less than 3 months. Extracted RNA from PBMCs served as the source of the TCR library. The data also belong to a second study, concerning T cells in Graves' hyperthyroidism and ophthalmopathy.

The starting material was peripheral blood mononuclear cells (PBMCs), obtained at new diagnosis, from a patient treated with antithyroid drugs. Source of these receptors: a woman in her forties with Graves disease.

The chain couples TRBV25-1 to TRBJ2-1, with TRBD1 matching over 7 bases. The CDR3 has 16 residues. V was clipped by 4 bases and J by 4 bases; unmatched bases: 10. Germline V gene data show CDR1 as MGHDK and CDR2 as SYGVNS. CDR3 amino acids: CASSGPADRVYNEQFF. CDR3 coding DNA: TGTGCCAGCAGTGGGCCCGCCGACAGGGTATACAATGAGCAGTTCTTC.

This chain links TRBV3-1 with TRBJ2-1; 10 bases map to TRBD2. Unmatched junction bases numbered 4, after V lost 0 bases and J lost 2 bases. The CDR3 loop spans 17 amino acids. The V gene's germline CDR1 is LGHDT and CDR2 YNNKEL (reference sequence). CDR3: CASSQETLAGAYNEQFF. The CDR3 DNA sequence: TGTGCCAGCAGCCAAGAAACCCTAGCGGGAGCCTACAATGAGCAGTTCTTC.

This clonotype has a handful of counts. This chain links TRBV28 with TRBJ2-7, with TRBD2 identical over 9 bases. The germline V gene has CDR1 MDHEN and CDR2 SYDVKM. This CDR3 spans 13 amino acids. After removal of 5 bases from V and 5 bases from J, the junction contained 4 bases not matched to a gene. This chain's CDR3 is CASSGASGNEQYF. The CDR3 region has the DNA TGTGCCAGCAGTGGGGCTAGCGGGAACGAGCAGTACTTC.

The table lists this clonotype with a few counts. CDR3 region: CASSEGEEGDEQYF. CDR3 nucleotide sequence: TGTGCCAGCAGTGAAGGGGAGGAAGGGGACGAGCAGTACTTC. The J gene is TRBJ2-7, the V gene TRBV6-1; weak D call: TRBD2 (6 bases). The germline CDR1 and CDR2 sequences are MNHNS and SASEGT. Trimming shortened V by 1 base and J by 5 bases, and 12 bases separated the two germline ends. CDR3 length equals 14 residues.

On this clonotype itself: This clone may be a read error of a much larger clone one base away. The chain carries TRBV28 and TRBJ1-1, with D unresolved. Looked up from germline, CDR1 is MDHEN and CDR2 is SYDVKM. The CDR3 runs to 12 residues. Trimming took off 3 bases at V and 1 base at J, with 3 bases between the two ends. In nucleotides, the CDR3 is TGTGCCAGCAGTTTTTGGAACACTGAAGCTTTCTTT. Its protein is CASSFWNTEAFF. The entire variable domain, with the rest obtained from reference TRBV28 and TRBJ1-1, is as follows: DVKVTQSSRYLVKRTGEKVFLECVQDMDHENMFWYRQDPGLGLRLIYFSYDVKMKEKGDIPEGYSVSREKKERFSLILESASTNQTSMYLCASSFWNTEAFFGQGTRLTVV.

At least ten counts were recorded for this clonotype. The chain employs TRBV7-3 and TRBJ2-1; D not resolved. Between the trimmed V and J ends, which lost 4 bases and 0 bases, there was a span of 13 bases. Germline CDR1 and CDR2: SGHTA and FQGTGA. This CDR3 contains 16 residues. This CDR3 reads CASSSIPSSSYNEQFF. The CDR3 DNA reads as TGTGCCAGCAGCTCAATCCCGTCTAGCTCCTACAATGAGCAGTTCTTC.

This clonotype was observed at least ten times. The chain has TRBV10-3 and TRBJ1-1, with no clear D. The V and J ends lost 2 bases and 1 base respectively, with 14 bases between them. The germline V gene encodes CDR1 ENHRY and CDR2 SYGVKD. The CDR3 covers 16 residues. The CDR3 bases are TGTGCCATCAGTGAGGGCCCCTTTCGAGGGAACACTGAAGCTTTCTTT. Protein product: CAISEGPFRGNTEAFF.

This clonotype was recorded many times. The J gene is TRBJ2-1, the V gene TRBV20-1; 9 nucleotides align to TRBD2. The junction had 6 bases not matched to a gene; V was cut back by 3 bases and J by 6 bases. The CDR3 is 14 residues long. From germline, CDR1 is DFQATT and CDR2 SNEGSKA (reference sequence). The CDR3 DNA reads TGCAGTGCTAGTCCCGGGACTAGCAGCAATGAGCAGTTCTTC. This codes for CSASPGTSSNEQFF.

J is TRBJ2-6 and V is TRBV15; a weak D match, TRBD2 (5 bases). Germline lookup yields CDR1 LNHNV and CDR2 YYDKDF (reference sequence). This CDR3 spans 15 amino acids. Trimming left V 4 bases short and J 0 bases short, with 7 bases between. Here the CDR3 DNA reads TGTGCCACCAGCATTGGGAGCTCTGGGGCCAACGTCCTGACTTTC. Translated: CATSIGSSGANVLTF. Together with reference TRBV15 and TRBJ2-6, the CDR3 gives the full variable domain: DAMVIQNPRYQVTQFGKPVTLSCSQTLNHNVMYWYQQKSSQAPKLLFHYYDKDFNNEADTPDNFQSRRPNTSFCFLDIRSPGLGDTAMYLCATSIGSSGANVLTFGAGSRLTVL.

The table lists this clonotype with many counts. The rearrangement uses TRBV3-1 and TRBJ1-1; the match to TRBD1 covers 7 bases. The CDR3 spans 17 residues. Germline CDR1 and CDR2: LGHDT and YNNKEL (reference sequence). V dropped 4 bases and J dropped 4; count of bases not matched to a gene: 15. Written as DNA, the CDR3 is TGTGCCAGCAGCCGACCGGGACAGAGGTTTGGTGGCACTGAAGCTTTCTTT. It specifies CASSRPGQRFGGTEAFF.

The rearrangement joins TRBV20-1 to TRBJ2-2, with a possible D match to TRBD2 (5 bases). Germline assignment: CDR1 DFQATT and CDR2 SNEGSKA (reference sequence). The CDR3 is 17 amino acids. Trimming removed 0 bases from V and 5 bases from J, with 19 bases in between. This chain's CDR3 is CSARDLVGENPTGELFF. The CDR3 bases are TGCAGTGCTAGAGACCTAGTGGGAGAGAATCCTACCGGGGAGCTGTTTTTT.

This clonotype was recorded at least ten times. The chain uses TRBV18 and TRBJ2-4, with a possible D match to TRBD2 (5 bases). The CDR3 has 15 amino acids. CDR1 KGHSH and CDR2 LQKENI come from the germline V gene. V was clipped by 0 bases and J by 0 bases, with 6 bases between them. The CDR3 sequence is CASSPPGVAKNIQYF. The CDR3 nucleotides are TGTGCCAGCTCACCACCGGGAGTAGCCAAAAACATTCAGTACTTC.

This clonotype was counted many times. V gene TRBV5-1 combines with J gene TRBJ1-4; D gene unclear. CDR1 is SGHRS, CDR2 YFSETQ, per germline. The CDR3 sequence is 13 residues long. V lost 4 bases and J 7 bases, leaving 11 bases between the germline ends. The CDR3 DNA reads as TGCGCCAGCAGCGTGGATGGGAGTGAAAAACTGTTTTTT. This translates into CASSVDGSEKLFF.

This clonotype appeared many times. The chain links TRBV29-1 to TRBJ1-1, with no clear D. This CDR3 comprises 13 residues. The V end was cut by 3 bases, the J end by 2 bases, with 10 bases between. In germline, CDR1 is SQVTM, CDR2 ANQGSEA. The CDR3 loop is CSVDVSANTEAFF. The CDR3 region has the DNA TGCAGCGTTGATGTCTCGGCAAACACTGAAGCTTTCTTT.

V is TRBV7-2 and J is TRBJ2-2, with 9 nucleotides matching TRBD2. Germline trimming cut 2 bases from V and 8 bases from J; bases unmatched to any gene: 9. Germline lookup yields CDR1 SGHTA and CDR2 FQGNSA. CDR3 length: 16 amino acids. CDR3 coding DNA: TGTGCCAGCAGCTTACGGTTCACTGCGGGGGGGGGGGAGCTGTTTTTT. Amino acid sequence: CASSLRFTAGGGELFF.

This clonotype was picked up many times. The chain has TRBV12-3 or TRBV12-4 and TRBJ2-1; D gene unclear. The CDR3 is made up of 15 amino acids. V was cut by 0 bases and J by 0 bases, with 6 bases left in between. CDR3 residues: CASSLAAASYNEQFF. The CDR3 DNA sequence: TGTGCCAGCAGTTTAGCGGCAGCCTCCTACAATGAGCAGTTCTTC.